The sequence of this TCR beta chain was determined in a study of cytomegalovirus exposure and HLA in healthy donors. The germline CDR1 and CDR2 sequences are SEHNR and FQNEAQ (reference sequence). This CDR3 has 16 amino acids. Trimming removed 2 bases from V and 1 base from J, with 14 bases in between. Primers for the PCR totalled 60 Vbeta and 13 Jbeta. Generated by immunoSEQ multiplex PCR, the TCRdb table keeps only in-frame clones and is missing some. The sample records 110,000 to 150,000 clones, around 80% being singletons. Sequenced material: PBMCs. This TCR was recovered from a woman aged 45-59 years in good health and CMV-seropositive. The chain recombines TRBV7-9 with TRBJ1-1; the D is unclear. The CDR3 protein is CASSLNRVERNTEAFF. For the CDR3, the DNA is TGTGCCAGCAGCTTAAATCGGGTCGAGAGGAACACTGAAGCTTTCTTT.